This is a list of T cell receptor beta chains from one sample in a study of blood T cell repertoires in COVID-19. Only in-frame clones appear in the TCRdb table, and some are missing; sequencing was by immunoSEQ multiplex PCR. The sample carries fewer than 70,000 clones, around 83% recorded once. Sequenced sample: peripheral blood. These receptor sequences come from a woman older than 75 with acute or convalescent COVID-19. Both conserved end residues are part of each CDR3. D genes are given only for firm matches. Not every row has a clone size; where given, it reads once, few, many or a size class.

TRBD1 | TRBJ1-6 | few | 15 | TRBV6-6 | TGTGCCAGCAGTCCGGGGGACAGGGTTAATTCACCCCTCCACTTT | CASSPGDRVNSPLHF
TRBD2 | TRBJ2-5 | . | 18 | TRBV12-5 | TGTGCTAGTGGTTTGGTTGTGCTAGCGGGGGGCGGTCAAGAGACCCAGTACTTC | CASGLVVLAGGGQETQYF
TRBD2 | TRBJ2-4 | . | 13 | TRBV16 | TGTGCCAGCAGCCAAGGGACTAGTAACATTCAGTACTTC | CASSQGTSNIQYF
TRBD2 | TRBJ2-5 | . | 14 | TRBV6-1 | TGTGCCAGCCGGGATTCGGGGGGGCCGGAGACCCAGTACTTC | CASRDSGGPETQYF
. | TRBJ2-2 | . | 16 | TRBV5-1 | TGCGCCAGCATCGAGAGGCAGGGGGGTAACACCGGGGAGCTGTTTTTT | CASIERQGGNTGELFF
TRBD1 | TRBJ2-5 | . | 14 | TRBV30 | TGTGCCTGGAGTGTCGGGCAGGGGGTAGAGACCCAGTACTTC | CAWSVGQGVETQYF
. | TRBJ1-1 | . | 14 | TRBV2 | TGTGCCAGCAGTACGGATTTACAGGGTACTGAAGCTTTCTTT | CASSTDLQGTEAFF
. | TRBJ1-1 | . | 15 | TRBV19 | TGTGCCAGTAGTACCAATACTTTACTGAACACTGAAGCTTTCTTT | CASSTNTLLNTEAFF
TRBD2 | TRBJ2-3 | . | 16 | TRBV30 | TGTGCCTGGGAACCAAAGACTAGCGGGGGAGGAGATACGCAGTATTTT | CAWEPKTSGGGDTQYF
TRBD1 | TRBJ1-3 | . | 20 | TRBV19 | TGTGCCAGTAGTACAATCCCGGGACAGGGGTCGGGTGTTTCGGGAAACACCATATATTTT | CASSTIPGQGSGVSGNTIYF
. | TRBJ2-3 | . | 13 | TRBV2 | TGTGCCAGCAGAACAGGCACCACAGATACGCAGTATTTT | CASRTGTTDTQYF
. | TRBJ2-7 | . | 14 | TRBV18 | TGTGCCAGCTCACGCAATACTCAGGGAGGCGAGCAGTACTTC | CASSRNTQGGEQYF
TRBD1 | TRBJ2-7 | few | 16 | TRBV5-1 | TGCGCCAGCAAGCTTGAAGAGGGGGCGCAGGGGTACGAGCAGTACTTC | CASKLEEGAQGYEQYF
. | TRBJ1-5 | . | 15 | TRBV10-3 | TGTGCCACCTGGCCTGGGGCAGGCGACAATCAGCCCCAGCATTTT | CATWPGAGDNQPQHF
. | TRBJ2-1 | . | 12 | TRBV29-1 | TGCAGCGTCGAAGACGCCGTCAGTGAGCAGTTCTTC | CSVEDAVSEQFF
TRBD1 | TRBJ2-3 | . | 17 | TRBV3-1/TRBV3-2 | TGTGCCAGCAGCCAAGGACCGGGACAGGGGGCCGCAGATACGCAGTATTTT | CASSQGPGQGAADTQYF
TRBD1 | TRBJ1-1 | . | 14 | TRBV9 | TGTGCCAGCAGCCCGAGGACAGGGAACACTGAAGCTTTCTTT | CASSPRTGNTEAFF
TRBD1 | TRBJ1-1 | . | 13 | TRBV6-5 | TGTGCCAGCAGCCTCGGACAGGGCACTGAAGCTTTCTTT | CASSLGQGTEAFF
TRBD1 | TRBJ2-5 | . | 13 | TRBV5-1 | TGCGCCAGCAGCACCGGACAGGGAGTGACCCAGTACTTC | CASSTGQGVTQYF
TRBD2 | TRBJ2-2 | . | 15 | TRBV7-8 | TGTGCCAGCAGCCGAGCGGGGGGGCCAGGCGGGGAGCTGTTTTTT | CASSRAGGPGGELFF
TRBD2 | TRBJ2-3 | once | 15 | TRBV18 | TGTGCCAGCTCAAGGACTAGCGGGGAAGCAGATACGCAGTATTTT | CASSRTSGEADTQYF
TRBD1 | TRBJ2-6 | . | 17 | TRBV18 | TGTGCCAGCTCACCATCCCAGACAGGGTCCGGGGCCAACGTCCTGACTTTC | CASSPSQTGSGANVLTF
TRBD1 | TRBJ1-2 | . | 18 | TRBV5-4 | TGTGCCAGCAGGACCGAAATCCGACAGGGGTACCCGCTATATGGCTACACCTTC | CASRTEIRQGYPLYGYTF
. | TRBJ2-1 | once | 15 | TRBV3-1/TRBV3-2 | TGTGCCAGCAGCCAAGGCTGGAGTCCCTACAATGAGCAGTTCTTC | CASSQGWSPYNEQFF
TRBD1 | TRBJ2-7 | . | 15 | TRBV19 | TGTGCCAGTAGTATAGATCGGACAGGGGGGGGAGAGCAGTACTTC | CASSIDRTGGGEQYF
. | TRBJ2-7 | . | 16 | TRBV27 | TGTGCCAGCAGTTTATCGCGGGACAGAGAATCCTACGAGCAGTACTTC | CASSLSRDRESYEQYF
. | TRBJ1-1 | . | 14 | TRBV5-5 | TGTGCCAGCAGCTTGGCGTGGGCCGTTGGGGAAGCTTTCTTT | CASSLAWAVGEAFF
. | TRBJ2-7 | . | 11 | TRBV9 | TGTGCCAGCAGCCCTCTCTACGAGCAGTACTTC | CASSPLYEQYF
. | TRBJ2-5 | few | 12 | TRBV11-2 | TGTGCCAGCAGCTTTCGGGGAGAGACCCAGTACTTC | CASSFRGETQYF
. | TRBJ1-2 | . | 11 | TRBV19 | TGTGCCAGTAGTATCGAGGGTGCCTACACCTTC | CASSIEGAYTF
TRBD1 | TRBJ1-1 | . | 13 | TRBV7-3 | TGTGCCAGCAGCCAGGTGGCAGGGGGGTATGCTTTCTTT | CASSQVAGGYAFF